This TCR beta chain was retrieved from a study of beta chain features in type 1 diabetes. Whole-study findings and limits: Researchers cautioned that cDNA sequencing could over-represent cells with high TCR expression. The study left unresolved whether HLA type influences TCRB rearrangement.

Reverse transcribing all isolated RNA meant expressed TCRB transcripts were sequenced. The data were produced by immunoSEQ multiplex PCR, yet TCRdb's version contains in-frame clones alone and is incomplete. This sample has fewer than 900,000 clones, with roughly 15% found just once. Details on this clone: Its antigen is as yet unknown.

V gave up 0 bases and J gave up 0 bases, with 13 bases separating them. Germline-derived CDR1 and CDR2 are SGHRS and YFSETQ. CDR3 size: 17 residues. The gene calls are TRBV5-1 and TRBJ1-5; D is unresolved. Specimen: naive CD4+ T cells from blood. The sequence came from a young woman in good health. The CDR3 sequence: CASSLGDSSDSNQPQHF. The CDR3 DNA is TGCGCCAGCAGCTTGGGTGACTCCAGCGATAGCAATCAGCCCCAGCATTTT.